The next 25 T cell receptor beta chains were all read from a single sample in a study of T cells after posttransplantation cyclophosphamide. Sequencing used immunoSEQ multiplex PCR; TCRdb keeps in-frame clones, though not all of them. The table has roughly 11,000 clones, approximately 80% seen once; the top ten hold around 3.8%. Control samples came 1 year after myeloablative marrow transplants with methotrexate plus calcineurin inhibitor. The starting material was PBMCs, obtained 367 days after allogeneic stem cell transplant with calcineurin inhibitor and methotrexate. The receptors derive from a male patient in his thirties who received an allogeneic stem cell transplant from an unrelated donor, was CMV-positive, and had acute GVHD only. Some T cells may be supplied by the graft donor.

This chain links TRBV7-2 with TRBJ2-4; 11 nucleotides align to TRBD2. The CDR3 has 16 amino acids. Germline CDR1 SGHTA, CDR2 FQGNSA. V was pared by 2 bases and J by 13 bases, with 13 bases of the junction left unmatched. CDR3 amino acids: CASSLLGYSSGGSQYF. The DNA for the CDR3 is TGTGCCAGCAGCTTATTGGGGTATTCTAGCGGGGGGTCACAGTACTTC.

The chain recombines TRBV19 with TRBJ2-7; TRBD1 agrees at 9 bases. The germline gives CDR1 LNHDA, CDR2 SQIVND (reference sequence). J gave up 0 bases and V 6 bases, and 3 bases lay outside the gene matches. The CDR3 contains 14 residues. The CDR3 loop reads CASSKTGGSYEQYF. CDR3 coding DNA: TGTGCCAGTAGCAAGACAGGGGGCTCCTACGAGCAGTACTTC. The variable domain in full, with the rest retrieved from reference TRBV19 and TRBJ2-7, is DGGITQSPKYLFRKEGQNVTLSCEQNLNHDAMYWYRQDPGQGLRLIYYSQIVNDFQKGDIAEGYSVSREKKESFPLTVTSAQKNPTAFYLCASSKTGGSYEQYFGPGTRLTVT.

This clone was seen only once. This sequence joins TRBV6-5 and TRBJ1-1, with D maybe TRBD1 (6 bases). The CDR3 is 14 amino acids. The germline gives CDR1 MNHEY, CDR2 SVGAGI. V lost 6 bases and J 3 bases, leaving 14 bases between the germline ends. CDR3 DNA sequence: TGTGCCAGCAGGAGGGGGGGGAGTCACACTGAAGCTTTCTTT. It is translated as CASRRGGSHTEAFF.

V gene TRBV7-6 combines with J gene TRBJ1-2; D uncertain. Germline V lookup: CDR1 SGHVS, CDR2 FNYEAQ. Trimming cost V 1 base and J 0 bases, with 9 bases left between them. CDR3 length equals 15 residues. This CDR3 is CASSLEAGTNYGYTF. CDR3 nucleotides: TGTGCCAGCAGCTTAGAAGCGGGTACTAACTATGGCTACACCTTC.

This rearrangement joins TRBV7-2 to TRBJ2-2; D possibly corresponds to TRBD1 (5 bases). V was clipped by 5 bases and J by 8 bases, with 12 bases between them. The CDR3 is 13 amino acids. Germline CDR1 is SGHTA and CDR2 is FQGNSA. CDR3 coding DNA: TGTGCCAGCAGCCTGAGACAGATAGGGGAGCTGTTTTTT. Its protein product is CASSLRQIGELFF.

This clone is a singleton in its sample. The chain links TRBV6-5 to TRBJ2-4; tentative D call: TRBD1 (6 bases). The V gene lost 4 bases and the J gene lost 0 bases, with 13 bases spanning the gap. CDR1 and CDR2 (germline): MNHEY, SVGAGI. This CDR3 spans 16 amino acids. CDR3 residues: CASSSGQTLAKNIQYF. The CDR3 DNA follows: TGTGCCAGCAGTTCTGGACAGACCCTAGCCAAAAACATTCAGTACTTC.

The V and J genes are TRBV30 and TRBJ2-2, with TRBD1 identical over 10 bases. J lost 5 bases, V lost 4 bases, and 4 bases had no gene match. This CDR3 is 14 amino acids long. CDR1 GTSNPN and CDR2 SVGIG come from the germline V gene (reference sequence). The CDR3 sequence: CAWTGQGRTGELFF. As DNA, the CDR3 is TGTGCCTGGACGGGACAGGGGAGGACCGGGGAGCTGTTTTTT.

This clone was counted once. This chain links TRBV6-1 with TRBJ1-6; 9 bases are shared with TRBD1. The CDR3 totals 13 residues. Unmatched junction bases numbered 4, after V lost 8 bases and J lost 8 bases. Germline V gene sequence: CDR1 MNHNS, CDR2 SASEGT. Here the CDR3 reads CASSRDRDSPLHF. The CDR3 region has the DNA TGTGCCAGCTCCCGGGACAGGGATTCACCCCTCCACTTT.

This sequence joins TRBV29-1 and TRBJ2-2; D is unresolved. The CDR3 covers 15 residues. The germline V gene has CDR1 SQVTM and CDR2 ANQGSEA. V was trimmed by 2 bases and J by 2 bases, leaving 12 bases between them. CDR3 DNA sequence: TGCAGCGTTGAAACTGGCCTGACAAACACCGGGGAGCTGTTTTTT. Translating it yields CSVETGLTNTGELFF.

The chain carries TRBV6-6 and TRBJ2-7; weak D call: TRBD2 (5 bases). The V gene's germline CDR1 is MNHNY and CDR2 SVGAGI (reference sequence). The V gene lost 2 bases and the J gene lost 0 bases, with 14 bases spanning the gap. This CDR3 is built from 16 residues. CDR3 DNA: TGTGCCAGCAGTTACGTTCTAGCCGATAGCTCCTACGAGCAGTACTTC. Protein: CASSYVLADSSYEQYF.

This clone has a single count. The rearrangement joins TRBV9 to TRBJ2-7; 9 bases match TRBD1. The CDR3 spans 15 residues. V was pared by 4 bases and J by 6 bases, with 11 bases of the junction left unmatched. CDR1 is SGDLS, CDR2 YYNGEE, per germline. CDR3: CASSFRDRVSSEQYF. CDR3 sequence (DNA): TGTGCCAGCAGCTTCCGGGACAGGGTCTCCAGCGAGCAGTACTTC.

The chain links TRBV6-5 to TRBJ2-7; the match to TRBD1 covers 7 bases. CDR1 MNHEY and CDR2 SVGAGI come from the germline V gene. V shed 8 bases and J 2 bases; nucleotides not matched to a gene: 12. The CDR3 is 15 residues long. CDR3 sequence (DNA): TGTGCCAGCTACCCCCGACAGGGAATTCCCTACGAGCAGTACTTC. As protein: CASYPRQGIPYEQYF.

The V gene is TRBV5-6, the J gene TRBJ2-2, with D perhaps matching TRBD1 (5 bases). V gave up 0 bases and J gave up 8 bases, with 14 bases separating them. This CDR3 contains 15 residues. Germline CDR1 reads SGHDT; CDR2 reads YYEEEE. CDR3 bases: TGTGCCAGCAGCTTGGTCGGTGACAGCCTGGGGGAGCTGTTTTTT. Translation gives CASSLVGDSLGELFF.

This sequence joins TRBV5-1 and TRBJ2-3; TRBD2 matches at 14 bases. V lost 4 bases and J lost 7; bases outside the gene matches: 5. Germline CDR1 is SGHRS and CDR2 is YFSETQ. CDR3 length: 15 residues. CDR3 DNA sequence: TGCGCCAGCAGCCCCGGGACTAGCGGGAGTTATACGCAGTATTTT. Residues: CASSPGTSGSYTQYF.

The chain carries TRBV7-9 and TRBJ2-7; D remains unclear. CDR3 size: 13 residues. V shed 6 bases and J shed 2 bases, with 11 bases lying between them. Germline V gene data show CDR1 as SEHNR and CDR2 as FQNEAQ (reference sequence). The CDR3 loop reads CASRSPQTYEQYF. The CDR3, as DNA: TGTGCCAGCAGATCTCCACAAACCTACGAGCAGTACTTC.

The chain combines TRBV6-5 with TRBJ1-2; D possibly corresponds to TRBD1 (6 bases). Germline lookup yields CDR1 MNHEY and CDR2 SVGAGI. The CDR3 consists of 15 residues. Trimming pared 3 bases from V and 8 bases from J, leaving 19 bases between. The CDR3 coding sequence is TGTGCCAGCAGTTATTCCCTAAGGGGACATTACGGCTACACCTTC. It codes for CASSYSLRGHYGYTF.

The CDR3 DNA sequence: TGCGCCAGCAGCTCCGACAGGCCCTACGAGCAGTACTTC. It encodes CASSSDRPYEQYF. The J gene is TRBJ2-7, the V gene TRBV4-3; D perhaps matches TRBD1 (6 bases). V lost 5 bases, J lost 2 bases, and 10 bases lay in between. Germline values: CDR1 LGHNA, CDR2 YSLEER. CDR3 length: 13 amino acids.

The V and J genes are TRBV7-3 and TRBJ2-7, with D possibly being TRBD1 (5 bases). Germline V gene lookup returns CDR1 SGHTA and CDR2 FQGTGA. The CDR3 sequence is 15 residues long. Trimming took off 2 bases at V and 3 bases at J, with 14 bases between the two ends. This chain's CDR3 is CASSLEGASHYEQYF. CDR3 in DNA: TGTGCCAGCAGCTTAGAAGGGGCTTCACACTACGAGCAGTACTTC.

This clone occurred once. The DNA of the CDR3 is TGCGCCAGCAGCTTGGAGATTGGGACACCCTATGGCTACACCTTC. Translated: CASSLEIGTPYGYTF. This chain links TRBV5-1 with TRBJ1-2; a weak D match, TRBD1 (6 bases). Germline V gene data show CDR1 as SGHRS and CDR2 as YFSETQ. This CDR3 is built from 15 residues. Trimming pared 0 bases from V and 4 bases from J, leaving 13 bases between.

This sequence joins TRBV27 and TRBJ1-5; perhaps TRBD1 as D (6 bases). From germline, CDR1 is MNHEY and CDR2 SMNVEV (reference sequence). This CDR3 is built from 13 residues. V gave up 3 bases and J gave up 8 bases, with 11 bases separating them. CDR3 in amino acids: CASSFGGSEPQHF. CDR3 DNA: TGTGCCAGCAGTTTTGGGGGCTCGGAGCCCCAGCATTTT.

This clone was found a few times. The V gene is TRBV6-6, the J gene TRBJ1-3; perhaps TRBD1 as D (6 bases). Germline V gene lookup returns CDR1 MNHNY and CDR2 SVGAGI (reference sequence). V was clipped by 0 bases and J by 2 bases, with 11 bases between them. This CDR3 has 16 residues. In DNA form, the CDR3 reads TGTGCCAGCAGTTACTCGTCAGGGGCAACTGGAAACACCATATATTTT. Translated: CASSYSSGATGNTIYF.

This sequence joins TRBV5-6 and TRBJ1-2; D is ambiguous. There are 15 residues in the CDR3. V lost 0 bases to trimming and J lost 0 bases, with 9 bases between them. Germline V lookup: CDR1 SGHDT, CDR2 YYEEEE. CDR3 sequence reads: CASSLALQANYGYTF. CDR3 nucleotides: TGTGCCAGCAGCTTGGCACTCCAAGCTAACTATGGCTACACCTTC.

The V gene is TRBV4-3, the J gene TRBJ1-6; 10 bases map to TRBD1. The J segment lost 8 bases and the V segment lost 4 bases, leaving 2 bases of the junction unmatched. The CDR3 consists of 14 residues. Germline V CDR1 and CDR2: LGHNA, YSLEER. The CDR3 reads CASSRGTGDSPLHF. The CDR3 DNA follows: TGCGCCAGCAGCCGAGGGACAGGGGATTCACCCCTCCACTTT.

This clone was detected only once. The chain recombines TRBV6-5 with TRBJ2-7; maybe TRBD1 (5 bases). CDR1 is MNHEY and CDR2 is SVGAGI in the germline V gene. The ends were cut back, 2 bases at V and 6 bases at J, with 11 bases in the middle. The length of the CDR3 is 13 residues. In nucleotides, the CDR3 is TGTGCCAGCAGTTACAAGGACAACATCGAGCAGTACTTC. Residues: CASSYKDNIEQYF.

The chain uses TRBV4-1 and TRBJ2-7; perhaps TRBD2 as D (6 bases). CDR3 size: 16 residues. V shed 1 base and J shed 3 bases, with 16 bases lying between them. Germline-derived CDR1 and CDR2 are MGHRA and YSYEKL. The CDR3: CASSQVRGEEGYEQYF. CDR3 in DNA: TGCGCCAGCAGCCAAGTGAGAGGGGAGGAGGGCTACGAGCAGTACTTC.